What follows are 27 T cell receptor beta chains derived from one specimen sequenced in a study of immune characterization of retroperitoneal liposarcoma. A single record per CDR3 protein comes from TCRdb applying MiXCR to the PCR reads. The sample consists of roughly 12,000 distinct CDR3 sequences, about a quarter of them appearing once. The specimen sequenced was tumor tissue. These TCRs come from a female donor with retroperitoneal liposarcoma.

The J gene is TRBJ1-2, the V gene TRBV7-6; weak D call: TRBD1 (5 bases). Germline lookup yields CDR1 SGHVS and CDR2 FNYEAQ. V was pared by 5 bases and J by 4 bases, with 14 bases between. The CDR3 has 14 residues. The CDR3 protein is CASSPVRESYGYTF. Written as DNA, the CDR3 is TGTGCCAGCAGCCCCGTCAGGGAAAGCTATGGCTACACCTTC.

V usage is TRBV6-1 and J usage is TRBJ2-3; D is perhaps TRBD2 (5 bases). In germline, CDR1 is MNHNS, CDR2 SASEGT. The CDR3 runs to 16 residues. V was shortened by 1 base and J by 0 bases, with 11 bases between the two germline ends. The DNA of the CDR3 is TGTGCCAGCAGTGAAGTCGGCGGGTATAGCACAGATACGCAGTATTTT. Its protein is CASSEVGGYSTDTQYF.

Many counts were recorded for this clonotype. The CDR3 bases are TGTGCCAGCGCGCCCATCACTTCCCTTGAGGAGACCCAGTACTTC. It is translated as CASAPITSLEETQYF. This chain joins TRBV12-3 or TRBV12-4 and TRBJ2-5; no firm D call. CDR3 size: 15 residues. Trimming shortened V by 8 bases and J by 5 bases, and 21 bases separated the two germline ends.

This clonotype has more than one count but fewer than ten. This sequence joins TRBV6-6 and TRBJ1-4; TRBD1 matches 8 bases. There are 14 residues in the CDR3. In germline, CDR1 is MNHNY, CDR2 SVGAGI (reference sequence). The trim removed 2 bases at V and 11 bases at J, leaving 7 bases unmatched. This chain's CDR3 is CASSYITQGEKLFF. The CDR3 DNA reads TGTGCCAGCAGTTACATCACACAGGGGGAGAAACTGTTTTTT.

In this sample, this clonotype is medium-sized. The chain has TRBV6-1 and TRBJ2-3; TRBD2 aligns across 7 bases. Germline trimming cut 7 bases from V and 1 base from J; bases unmatched to any gene: 5. Germline V lookup: CDR1 MNHNS, CDR2 SASEGT. The CDR3 extends over 14 amino acids. The CDR3 nucleotides read TGTGCCAGCATCATGGGGGGGGGCACAGATACGCAGTATTTT. The encoded protein is CASIMGGGTDTQYF.

The CDR3 here is CAISVTPAQETQYF. DNA for the CDR3: TGTGCCATCTCGGTGACACCTGCCCAGGAGACCCAGTACTTC. The V call is TRBV6-2 or TRBV6-3, the J call TRBJ2-5; D ambiguous. V lost 10 bases and J 5 bases, leaving 20 bases between the germline ends. CDR1 is MNHEY, CDR2 SVGEGT, per germline. The CDR3 spans 14 residues.

The J gene is TRBJ1-3, the V gene TRBV11-3, with TRBD1 matching 7 bases. V gave up 1 base and J gave up 0 bases; unmatched junction bases: 6. The germline V gene encodes CDR1 SGHNT and CDR2 YENEEA. CDR3 length: 17 amino acids. CDR3 sequence: CASSLGGTVSSGNTIYF. The CDR3 DNA reads as TGTGCCAGCAGCTTAGGAGGGACAGTCTCCTCTGGAAACACCATATATTTT.

This clonotype is deemed medium-sized. The V call is TRBV10-1, the J call TRBJ2-1; 13 bases match TRBD2. Trimming cost V 3 bases and J 9 bases; bases outside gene matches: 8. The CDR3 totals 16 residues. Germline-derived CDR1 and CDR2 are WNHNN and SYGVQD (reference sequence). The DNA for the CDR3 is TGCGCCAGCAGTGATGGGACTAGCGGGGTGAGCGGTGAGCAGTTCTTC. Its translation is CASSDGTSGVSGEQFF.

Worth noting for this clonotype: Given a much more abundant clone one base away, this may be a read error. The CDR3, as DNA: TGTGCCAGCAGCCCCACTAGCCCCGTCGCAGATACGCAGTATTTT. This codes for CASSPTSPVADTQYF. The rearrangement links TRBV12-3 or TRBV12-4 to TRBJ2-3, with D possibly TRBD2 on 6 matching bases. Between the trimmed V and J ends, which lost 6 bases and 4 bases, there was a span of 17 bases. CDR3 length: 15 amino acids.

This sequence joins TRBV12-5 and TRBJ2-2; the D is unclear. CDR1 is LGHNT and CDR2 is FRNRAP in the germline V gene. Trimming left V 7 bases short and J 1 base short, with 4 bases between. The CDR3 runs to 12 residues. CDR3 in DNA: TGTGCTAGTGCCGGGAACACCGGGGAGCTGTTTTTT. It codes for CASAGNTGELFF. Variable domain in full (rest from reference TRBV12-5 and TRBJ2-2): DARVTQTPRHKVTEMGQEVTMRCQPILGHNTVFWYRQTMMQGLELLAYFRNRAPLDDSGMPKDRFSAEMPDATLATLKIQPSEPRDSAVYFCASAGNTGELFFGEGSRLTVL.

The chain recombines TRBV6-5 with TRBJ1-6, with TRBD1 matching over 7 bases. The germline CDR1 and CDR2 sequences are MNHEY and SVGAGI. The length of the CDR3 is 14 residues. Trimming removed 5 bases from V and 11 bases from J; junction bases left unmatched: 9. CDR3 region: CASSPPDRFAPLHF. The CDR3 region has the DNA TGTGCCAGCAGTCCACCGGACAGGTTTGCACCCCTCCACTTT.

This clonotype was seen ten or more times. The V gene is TRBV7-2, the J gene TRBJ2-1; 12 nucleotides match TRBD2. The CDR3 has 17 residues. Germline V lookup: CDR1 SGHTA, CDR2 FQGNSA. V shed 2 bases and J 10 bases; nucleotides not matched to a gene: 12. CDR3 nucleotides: TGTGCCAGCAGCTTATATCCTAGCGGGAGGGCCGCCAACGAGCAGTTCTTC. This codes for CASSLYPSGRAANEQFF.

The genes are TRBV15 and TRBJ2-1; a weak D match, TRBD2 (5 bases). Deletions cut 3 bases from V and 8 bases from J, with 14 bases between. Germline V lookup: CDR1 LNHNV, CDR2 YYDKDF (reference sequence). This CDR3 has 14 amino acids. The CDR3 DNA is TGTGCCACCAGCAGGGAATGGCCGGGGTATGAGCAGTTCTTC. Amino acids: CATSREWPGYEQFF.

The chain recombines TRBV7-9 with TRBJ2-2; TRBD1 matches 8 bases. The germline V gene has CDR1 SEHNR and CDR2 FQNEAQ (reference sequence). Germline trimming cut 5 bases from V and 6 bases from J; bases unmatched to any gene: 8. This CDR3 is built from 15 residues. CDR3 sequence: CASSARQGMAGELFF. DNA for the CDR3: TGTGCCAGCAGCGCCCGACAGGGGATGGCCGGGGAGCTGTTTTTT.

In its sample, this clonotype was seen a few times. The chain joins TRBV11-3 to TRBJ1-1, with a possible D match to TRBD1 (5 bases). The CDR3 is 14 residues long. The V and J ends lost 3 bases and 2 bases respectively, with 10 bases between them. Germline CDR1 is SGHNT and CDR2 is YENEEA. The CDR3: CASSFPGYNTEAFF. The CDR3 DNA sequence: TGTGCCAGCAGCTTCCCAGGGTATAACACTGAAGCTTTCTTT.

The V gene is TRBV6-8, the J gene TRBJ2-5, with 9 bases matching TRBD1. Unmatched junction bases numbered 9, after V lost 9 bases and J lost 1 base. The CDR3 is made up of 15 amino acids. The germline V gene encodes CDR1 MNHGY and CDR2 SAAAGT. The CDR3 is CARNTHRGRQETQYF. The DNA of the CDR3 is TGTGCCAGAAATACCCACAGGGGGCGCCAAGAGACCCAGTACTTC.

Sample share makes this clonotype medium-sized. The chain couples TRBV6-1 to TRBJ2-1; D may correspond to TRBD1 or TRBD2 (5 bases each). Germline CDR1 MNHNS, CDR2 SASEGT. Trimming left V 4 bases short and J 10 bases short, with 17 bases between. The length of the CDR3 is 14 residues. The CDR3 nucleotides read TGTGCCAGCAGTGTAGGGGAGTTCTCCTACGAGCAGTTCTTC. Translation: CASSVGEFSYEQFF.

The chain has TRBV7-6 and TRBJ2-2, with a tentative D call TRBD2 (6 bases). This CDR3 region has 16 residues. V gave up 3 bases and J gave up 3 bases, with 14 bases separating them. Germline V gene data show CDR1 as SGHVS and CDR2 as FNYEAQ. This CDR3 reads CASSLWGLTDTGELFF. In DNA, the CDR3 is TGTGCCAGCAGCTTGTGGGGACTGACCGACACCGGGGAGCTGTTTTTT.

A note on this clonotype: One end of the junction does not line up with germline, which may come from a read error. This chain links TRBV6-6 with TRBJ2-2; tentatively, D is TRBD2 (5 bases). Germline values: CDR1 MNHNY, CDR2 SVGAGI (reference sequence). The CDR3 runs 12 residues. The CDR3 DNA is TGTGCCAGCAGTTACTCTGGCCGGGGAGCTGTTTTT. Amino acids: CASSYSGRGAVF.

This chain uses TRBV28 with TRBJ2-1; 7 bases fit TRBD2. The CDR3 sequence is 12 residues long. After removal of 4 bases from V and 14 bases from J, the junction contained 8 bases not matched to a gene. Germline assignment: CDR1 MDHEN and CDR2 SYDVKM. The chain's CDR3 is CASSSSPGREFF. The CDR3 DNA reads as TGTGCCAGCAGTTCAAGTCCAGGGAGGGAGTTCTTC.

This chain links TRBV4-3 with TRBJ2-1, with D possibly called TRBD1 or TRBD2 (5 bases each). CDR1 and CDR2 (germline): LGHNA, YSLEER. V was pared by 2 bases and J by 10 bases, with 24 bases between. This CDR3 is built from 17 residues. CDR3 region: CASSQSSLAGSPYEQFF. The CDR3 coding sequence is TGCGCCAGCAGCCAAAGTTCTCTGGCAGGGAGTCCCTACGAGCAGTTCTTC.

About this clonotype itself: Compared with germline, one end of the junction differs, possibly owing to a read error. The rearrangement uses TRBV7-8 and TRBJ2-1; D is possibly TRBD2 (7 bases). There are 14 residues in the CDR3. Germline V gene data show CDR1 as SGHVS and CDR2 as FQNEAQ. In DNA, the CDR3 is TGTGCCAGCACCTTAGGGGGGGGGCAAGAGACCCAGTTCTTC. Its translation is CASTLGGGQETQFF.

The CDR3 DNA follows: TGCGCCAGCAGCCAAAGAGAGGGTTCGGGCAATCAGCCCCAGCATTTT. Residues: CASSQREGSGNQPQHF. The V call is TRBV4-3, the J call TRBJ1-5; no clear D gene. Germline CDR1 reads LGHNA; CDR2 reads YSLEER. V shed 2 bases and J shed 2 bases, with 13 bases lying between them. This CDR3 comprises 16 residues.

This clonotype was seen a handful of times. In DNA, the CDR3 is TGTGCCAGCAGGGGGGGGCCGAACACCGGGGAGCTGTTTTTT. Amino acids: CASRGGPNTGELFF. The genes are TRBV11-2 and TRBJ2-2; possibly TRBD2 for D (7 bases). CDR1 is SGHAT and CDR2 is FQNNGV in the germline V gene. This CDR3 contains 14 residues. With 6 bases removed from V and 0 bases from J, the gap between germline ends came to 8 bases.

This clonotype was recorded at least ten times. The rearrangement uses TRBV10-1 and TRBJ1-4; D unresolved. V was trimmed by 7 bases and J by 1 base, leaving 10 bases between them. The length of the CDR3 is 14 residues. CDR1 and CDR2 from the germline V gene are WNHNN and SYGVQD (reference sequence). The DNA of the CDR3 is TGCGCCAGCATAGTGAGTGAAACTAATGAAAAACTGTTTTTT. Protein sequence: CASIVSETNEKLFF.

V gene TRBV6-1 combines with J gene TRBJ2-3; D remains unclear. The V and J ends lost 0 bases and 4 bases respectively, with 11 bases between them. Germline CDR1 MNHNS, CDR2 SASEGT. The CDR3 length is 15 residues. CDR3 residues: CASSEAVWNPDTQYF. The CDR3 region has the DNA TGTGCCAGCAGTGAAGCGGTATGGAATCCAGATACGCAGTATTTT.

This clonotype is large (0.1 to 1%) by share. V usage is TRBV6-1 and J usage is TRBJ2-5; 8 nucleotides align to TRBD1. The J segment lost 3 bases and the V segment lost 10 bases, leaving 7 bases of the junction unmatched. Germline CDR1 and CDR2: MNHNS and SASEGT. CDR3 length: 13 residues. DNA for the CDR3: TGTGCCACCGACCGGACAGGGAAAGAGACCCAGTACTTC. Amino acids: CATDRTGKETQYF.